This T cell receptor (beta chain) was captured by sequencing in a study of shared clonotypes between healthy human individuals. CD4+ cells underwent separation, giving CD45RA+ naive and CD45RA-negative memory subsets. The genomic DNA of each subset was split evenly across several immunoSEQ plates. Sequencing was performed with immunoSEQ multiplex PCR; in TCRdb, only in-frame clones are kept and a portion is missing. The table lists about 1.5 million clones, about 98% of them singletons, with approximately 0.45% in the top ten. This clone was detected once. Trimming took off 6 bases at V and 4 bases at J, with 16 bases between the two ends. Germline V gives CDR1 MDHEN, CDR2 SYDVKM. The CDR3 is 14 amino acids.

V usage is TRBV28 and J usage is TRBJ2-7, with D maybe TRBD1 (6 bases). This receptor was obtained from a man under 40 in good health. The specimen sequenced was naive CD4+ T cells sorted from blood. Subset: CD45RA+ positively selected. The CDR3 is CASRMGTFMYEQYF. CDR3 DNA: TGTGCCAGCAGGATGGGGACATTCATGTACGAGCAGTACTTC.